A single sample gave rise to the 23 T cell receptor beta chains below, sequenced in a study of monozygotic twins with inflammatory bowel disease. TCRdb reprocessed the 5' RACE reads and stores each CDR3 protein as one record, lacking DNA. The specimen's table records approximately 160,000 distinct CDR3 sequences. Source material: blood. The source is a human donor with ulcerative colitis or Crohn's disease, or a healthy co-twin of an affected twin (not recorded which).

This chain joins TRBV24-1 and TRBJ2-1; TCRdb's D call, TRBD1, is unchecked because there is no DNA. Germline V lookup: CDR1 KGHDR, CDR2 SFDVKD. The CDR3 covers 17 residues. The CDR3 is CATSDPGTGSSYNEQFF.

This chain joins TRBV19 and TRBJ2-1; TCRdb indicates TRBD1, and absent DNA this call remains unverified. The length of the CDR3 is 15 residues. Per the germline V gene, CDR1 is LNHDA and CDR2 is SQIVND (reference sequence). The CDR3 loop reads CASTPGGGRWDEQFF.

The chain combines TRBV7-6 with TRBJ1-5; no DNA is available, so the TRBD1 call from TCRdb remains unchecked. Germline V gene data show CDR1 as SGHVS and CDR2 as FNYEAQ. The CDR3 extends over 17 amino acids. The CDR3 spells CASSLSVGSGSNQPQHF.

CDR3: CASSLSRGGRISGDTQYF. The chain links TRBV7-3 to TRBJ2-3; TCRdb names TRBD2, which stays unverified in the absence of DNA. There are 18 residues in the CDR3. CDR1 is SGHTA and CDR2 is FQGTGA in the germline V gene.

V and J are TRBV4-1 and TRBJ2-7; TCRdb gives TRBD1 as the D gene, but with no DNA this cannot be confirmed. The CDR3 covers 16 residues. Germline CDR1 MGHRA, CDR2 YSYEKL. This chain's CDR3 is CASSQVGRAHSYEQYF.

The V and J genes are TRBV28 and TRBJ1-5; checking the TCRdb D call of TRBD1 is not possible without DNA. The V gene's germline CDR1 is MDHEN and CDR2 SYDVKM. The CDR3 is 15 residues long. CDR3 amino acids: CASSSTGSGNQPQHF.

The rearrangement joins TRBV12-3 or TRBV12-4 to TRBJ2-2; TCRdb's assignment of TRBD2 cannot be checked, as there is no DNA. The CDR3 is 16 amino acids. CDR3 amino acids: CASTIGLAGATGELFF.

This chain links TRBV10-3 with TRBJ1-2; absent DNA, TCRdb's TRBD1 call cannot be checked. Germline CDR1 and CDR2: ENHRY and SYGVKD. The CDR3 sequence is 14 residues long. CDR3: CAISEGQADYGYTF.

The genes are TRBV30 and TRBJ1-5; lacking DNA, the TRBD1 call made by TCRdb goes unchecked. The CDR3 loop spans 15 amino acids. From germline, CDR1 is GTSNPN and CDR2 SVGIG (reference sequence). CDR3 amino acids: CAWSPETGSNQPQHF.

The V and J genes are TRBV7-6 and TRBJ2-2; TCRdb names TRBD2, which stays unverified in the absence of DNA. Germline lookup yields CDR1 SGHVS and CDR2 FNYEAQ. CDR3 length: 17 residues. CDR3: CASSLTWGGPRTGELFF. Supplemented by reference TRBV7-6 and TRBJ2-2, the full variable domain reads GAGVSQSPRYKVTKRGQDVALRCDPISGHVSLYWYRQALGQGPEFLTYFNYEAQQDKSGLPNDRFSAERPEGSISTLTIQRTEQRDSAMYRCASSLTWGGPRTGELFFGEGSRLTVL.

CDR3 region: CASSELARWGYGYTF. The V and J genes are TRBV6-1 and TRBJ1-2. Germline V gene lookup returns CDR1 MNHNS and CDR2 SASEGT. The CDR3 spans 15 residues.

V and J are TRBV2 and TRBJ1-5; TCRdb designates TRBD1, a call that cannot be tested without DNA. Per the germline V gene, CDR1 is SNHLY and CDR2 is FYNNEI. The CDR3 is 16 amino acids. The CDR3 is CASSGPQGTVVEPQHF.

The V and J genes are TRBV12-3 or TRBV12-4 and TRBJ2-7; no DNA is available, so the TRBD1 call from TCRdb remains unchecked. This CDR3 spans 18 amino acids. The CDR3 region is CASSFCGSTGLPCYEQYF.

The chain combines TRBV6-6 with TRBJ2-7. The germline V gene has CDR1 MNHNY and CDR2 SVGAGI (reference sequence). CDR3 length equals 12 residues. This chain's CDR3 is CASSYELYEQYF.

The gene calls are TRBV9 and TRBJ2-1; TCRdb's assignment of TRBD1 cannot be checked, as there is no DNA. This CDR3 comprises 17 residues. CDR1 SGDLS and CDR2 YYNGEE come from the germline V gene. CDR3 sequence: CASSERAGASSYNEQFF.

This rearrangement joins TRBV5-4 to TRBJ2-1; the TCRdb D gene call, TRBD2, has no DNA to confirm it. The CDR3 totals 12 residues. Germline V gene sequence: CDR1 SGHNT, CDR2 YYREEE (reference sequence). The CDR3 sequence: CAVRKRYNEQFF.

The V call is TRBV12-3 or TRBV12-4, the J call TRBJ2-3; TCRdb calls TRBD2, which cannot be checked without DNA. This CDR3 is built from 17 residues. CDR3 residues: CASSPPPLSGRSDTQYF.

The V call is TRBV5-1, the J call TRBJ2-6. Germline CDR1 is SGHRS and CDR2 is YFSETQ. The CDR3 runs 16 residues. The CDR3 here is CASSTRQSSGANVLTF.

The chain joins TRBV27 to TRBJ2-2. Germline V gene sequence: CDR1 MNHEY, CDR2 SMNVEV (reference sequence). The CDR3 loop spans 14 amino acids. CDR3 residues: CASSFWANTGELFF.

The V and J genes are TRBV6-1 and TRBJ2-1. This CDR3 is built from 14 residues. Germline assignment: CDR1 MNHNS and CDR2 SASEGT. CDR3 region: CASTDTHSYNEQFF.

V is TRBV7-3 and J is TRBJ2-2. This CDR3 spans 14 amino acids. Germline V gives CDR1 SGHTA, CDR2 FQGTGA. CDR3 amino acids: CASSRLRGTGELFF.

V gene TRBV28 combines with J gene TRBJ2-3; TCRdb gives TRBD1 as the D gene, but with no DNA this cannot be confirmed. This CDR3 spans 17 amino acids. From germline, CDR1 is MDHEN and CDR2 SYDVKM. The CDR3 is CASSLGVGGTETDTQYF.

The genes are TRBV7-3 and TRBJ2-1; TCRdb's assignment of TRBD2 cannot be checked, as there is no DNA. The CDR3 has 15 amino acids. Per germline, CDR1 SGHTA and CDR2 FQGTGA. The CDR3 reads CASSPTGGQNNEQFF.